The 16 T cell receptor beta chains below were found in one sample sequenced in a study of T cell responses to AZD1222 COVID-19 vaccine. Repertoires were generated with immunoSEQ multiplex PCR, while TCRdb's copy carries only in-frame clones and drops some. The repertoire holds 100,000 to 150,000 clones, 88% seen once, with roughly 5.4% in the top ten. This sample comprised peripheral blood, obtained on day 0 of AZD1222 vaccination. The receptor set was obtained from an adult in good health.

The CDR3 DNA follows: TGTGCCAGCAGCTTGGAAAGGACAATCGGCTACACCTTC. It codes for CASSLERTIGYTF. The chain has TRBV5-4 and TRBJ1-2; possibly TRBD1 for D (5 bases). The germline V gene encodes CDR1 SGHNT and CDR2 YYREEE (reference sequence). The CDR3 length is 13 residues. V lost 0 bases and J 8 bases, leaving 11 bases between the germline ends.

The sample holds a few counts of this clone. V and J are TRBV3-1 (or the pseudogene TRBV3-2) and TRBJ1-1, with a weak D call TRBD1 (5 bases). Trimming pared 3 bases from V and 3 bases from J, leaving 11 bases between. The CDR3 totals 14 residues. The germline CDR1 and CDR2 sequences are LGHDT and YNNKEL (reference sequence). The DNA of the CDR3 is TGTGCCAGCAGCCAGGCAGGGAGGGACACTGAAGCTTTCTTT. Translation gives CASSQAGRDTEAFF.

This chain joins TRBV28 and TRBJ1-6; no clear D. Trimming cost V 6 bases and J 9 bases, with 6 bases left between them. Germline V gene lookup returns CDR1 MDHEN and CDR2 SYDVKM. This CDR3 has 11 residues. CDR3 amino acids: CASSWRSPLHF. CDR3 DNA sequence: TGTGCCAGCAGCTGGCGTTCACCCCTCCACTTT.

This clone was observed once. The gene calls are TRBV25-1 and TRBJ2-7; D not certain. Germline V lookup: CDR1 MGHDK, CDR2 SYGVNS. The CDR3 length is 13 residues. V was clipped by 8 bases and J by 2 bases, with 13 bases between them. The chain's CDR3 is CASSWAGTYEQYF. The CDR3 nucleotides are TGTGCCAGCTCTTGGGCAGGAACCTACGAGCAGTACTTC.

The genes are TRBV9 and TRBJ1-1; D ambiguous. The CDR3 length is 14 residues. Germline values: CDR1 SGDLS, CDR2 YYNGEE. V dropped 0 bases and J dropped 1 base, with 7 bases sitting between them. The CDR3 reads CASSVVAGNTEAFF. DNA for the CDR3: TGTGCCAGCAGCGTAGTGGCAGGGAACACTGAAGCTTTCTTT.

DNA for the CDR3: TGTGCCACCAGTGATTCCGACAGGGGCAGCAATCAGCCCCAGCATTTT. It is translated as CATSDSDRGSNQPQHF. J is TRBJ1-5 and V is TRBV24-1, with 8 bases fitting TRBD1. Trimming removed 2 bases from V and 1 base from J; junction bases left unmatched: 3. CDR3 length: 16 residues. Per germline, CDR1 KGHDR and CDR2 SFDVKD.

CDR3 in amino acids: CASSHVMTWDRGTGELFF. The CDR3 DNA sequence: TGTGCCAGCAGCCACGTAATGACCTGGGACCGAGGCACCGGGGAGCTGTTTTTT. V gene TRBV11-3 combines with J gene TRBJ2-2; D may match TRBD1 or TRBD2 (5 bases each). Germline-derived CDR1 and CDR2 are SGHNT and YENEEA. Trimming pared 5 bases from V and 4 bases from J, leaving 23 bases between. The CDR3 totals 18 residues. The variable domain in full, with the rest retrieved from reference TRBV11-3 and TRBJ2-2, is EAGVVQSPRYKIIEKKQPVAFWCNPISGHNTLYWYLQNLGQGPELLIRYENEEAVDDSQLPKDRFSAERLKGVDSTLKIQPAELGDSAVYLCASSHVMTWDRGTGELFFGEGSRLTVL.

V gene TRBV6-5 combines with J gene TRBJ1-5, with TRBD1 as a possible D gene (6 bases). This CDR3 is 11 amino acids long. Per the germline V gene, CDR1 is MNHEY and CDR2 is SVGAGI. Between the trimmed V and J ends, which lost 7 bases and 10 bases, there was a span of 11 bases. The CDR3 region is CASTSGQPQHF. DNA of the CDR3: TGTGCCAGCACCTCGGGACAACCCCAGCATTTT.

V and J are TRBV19 and TRBJ2-5; D is unclear. The CDR3 contains 15 residues. CDR1 and CDR2 from the germline V gene are LNHDA and SQIVND (reference sequence). V lost 7 bases to trimming and J lost 0 bases, with 15 bases between them. CDR3 protein: CASNPTPLYQETQYF. The CDR3, as DNA: TGTGCCAGTAACCCGACCCCGCTGTACCAAGAGACCCAGTACTTC.

This chain connects TRBV19 to TRBJ1-6, with unresolved D. Trimming shortened V by 3 bases and J by 0 bases, and 12 bases separated the two germline ends. The V gene's germline CDR1 is LNHDA and CDR2 SQIVND (reference sequence). The CDR3 consists of 17 residues. Here the CDR3 DNA reads TGTGCCAGTAGTATTTCCCCCCCGAGCTCCTATAATTCACCCCTCCACTTT. Its translation: CASSISPPSSYNSPLHF.

This rearrangement joins TRBV6-5 to TRBJ1-2; D possibly corresponds to TRBD1 (6 bases). CDR3 length: 14 residues. Germline loops: CDR1 MNHEY, CDR2 SVGAGI. The V gene lost 6 bases and the J gene lost 0 bases, with 11 bases spanning the gap. The CDR3 DNA reads TGTGCCAGCAGACGTGGACAGTCTAACTATGGCTACACCTTC. Translating it yields CASRRGQSNYGYTF.

The sample holds many counts of this clone. The chain links TRBV27 to TRBJ2-7; D might be TRBD1 (5 bases). The CDR3 spans 13 residues. Germline CDR1 is MNHEY and CDR2 is SMNVEV (reference sequence). V lost 2 bases to trimming and J lost 1 base, with 6 bases between them. The CDR3 spells CASSLDRSYEQYF. CDR3 bases: TGTGCCAGCAGTTTAGACAGATCCTACGAGCAGTACTTC.

The chain uses TRBV10-3 and TRBJ1-2; 9 bases map to TRBD1. J lost 5 bases, V lost 10 bases, and 8 bases had no gene match. This CDR3 comprises 13 residues. CDR1 ENHRY and CDR2 SYGVKD come from the germline V gene. The CDR3 DNA reads TGTGCCACGCAACCGGGACAGGGTTATGGCTACACCTTC. Its protein is CATQPGQGYGYTF.

This clone was observed once. DNA of the CDR3: TGTGCCAGCAGCCCTACCCAGGGCTTCCAAGAGACCCAGTACTTC. It specifies CASSPTQGFQETQYF. The chain carries TRBV3-1 (or the pseudogene TRBV3-2) and TRBJ2-5; D is possibly TRBD1 (5 bases). V lost 4 bases to trimming and J lost 1 base, with 13 bases between them. Per germline, CDR1 LGHDT and CDR2 YNNKEL (reference sequence). The CDR3 runs to 15 residues.

The chain is built from TRBV5-4 and TRBJ1-6; TRBD1 matches 8 bases. V shed 6 bases and J 7 bases; nucleotides not matched to a gene: 6. Germline CDR1 is SGHNT and CDR2 is YYREEE (reference sequence). The CDR3 is 14 amino acids. CDR3 in DNA: TGTGCCAGCAACCTCGACAGGGGCAATTCACCCCTCCACTTT. Residues: CASNLDRGNSPLHF.

The CDR3 bases are TGTGCCAGCGGGTATTCGAGGGAAGCTTTCTTT. It codes for CASGYSREAFF. The rearrangement uses TRBV28 and TRBJ1-1; no clear D gene. V dropped 8 bases and J dropped 8 bases, with 12 bases sitting between them. The CDR3 length is 11 residues. Germline assignment: CDR1 MDHEN and CDR2 SYDVKM.